One sample yielded the 10 T cell receptor beta chains listed below, sequenced in a study of T cell repertoires and HLA-DP antigens. No antigen has been identified for these receptors. Assay: immunoSEQ multiplex PCR; the TCRdb copy retains only in-frame clones and omits some. The table includes approximately 110,000 clones, over 90% detected once. What was sequenced was CD4+ T cells from PBMCs. These receptors all stem from a woman younger than 30 in good health and CMV-seronegative.

The gene calls are TRBV5-6 and TRBJ1-5, with D unresolved. The germline gives CDR1 SGHDT, CDR2 YYEEEE. V was shortened by 7 bases and J by 0 bases, with 11 bases between the two germline ends. This CDR3 spans 14 amino acids. The CDR3 sequence is CASGRRYSNQPQHF. In DNA form, the CDR3 reads TGTGCCAGCGGGCGACGATATAGCAATCAGCCCCAGCATTTT. The entire variable domain, with the rest obtained from reference TRBV5-6 and TRBJ1-5, is as follows: DAGVTQSPTHLIKTRGQQVTLRCSPKSGHDTVSWYQQALGQGPQFIFQYYEEEERQRGNFPDRFSGHQFPNYSSELNVNALLLGDSALYLCASGRRYSNQPQHFGDGTRLSIL.

V is TRBV14 and J is TRBJ1-6; a possible D gene is TRBD1 (5 bases). The V end was cut by 0 bases, the J end by 10 bases, with 10 bases between. Germline assignment: CDR1 SGHDN and CDR2 FVKESK. The CDR3 extends over 14 amino acids. CDR3 bases: TGTGCCAGCAGCCAAGACAGGGTGAGGTCACCCCTCCACTTT. Protein product: CASSQDRVRSPLHF.

A word on this clone: Other DNA sequences from this sample encode an identical CDR3 as well. This chain uses TRBV4-1 with TRBJ2-2, with 8 bases lining up with TRBD2. From germline, CDR1 is MGHRA and CDR2 YSYEKL. This CDR3 is built from 18 residues. With V trimmed by 0 bases and J by 5 bases, 11 bases remained unmatched. Here the CDR3 reads CASSQDLSGSVNTGELFF. The DNA for the CDR3 is TGCGCCAGCAGCCAAGATCTGAGCGGGAGTGTGAATACCGGGGAGCTGTTTTTT.

The chain combines TRBV28 with TRBJ2-3, with 13 bases identical to TRBD2. Germline V gene data show CDR1 as MDHEN and CDR2 as SYDVKM. This CDR3 has 15 amino acids. Trimming removed 7 bases from V and 4 bases from J; junction bases left unmatched: 5. The DNA for the CDR3 is TGTGCCAGCACGAGGACTAGCGGGGGCGCAGATACGCAGTATTTT. It encodes CASTRTSGGADTQYF.

The V call is TRBV9, the J call TRBJ2-6; D ambiguous. The V end was cut by 3 bases, the J end by 2 bases, with 15 bases between. Germline-derived CDR1 and CDR2 are SGDLS and YYNGEE. This CDR3 is built from 17 residues. This CDR3 reads CASSGQQIPTGANVLTF. DNA for the CDR3: TGTGCCAGCAGCGGACAACAGATACCCACTGGGGCCAACGTCCTGACTTTC.

The rearrangement links TRBV9 to TRBJ1-1, with D perhaps matching TRBD1 (5 bases). V lost 3 bases, J lost 5 bases, and 11 bases lay in between. Germline V gives CDR1 SGDLS, CDR2 YYNGEE. The CDR3 runs 13 residues. CDR3 sequence: CASSAQGTTEAFF. CDR3 DNA sequence: TGTGCCAGCAGCGCCCAGGGTACGACTGAAGCTTTCTTT.

The rearrangement links TRBV11-2 to TRBJ2-1; weak D call: TRBD1 (6 bases). The CDR3 is made up of 16 amino acids. Germline CDR1 is SGHAT and CDR2 is FQNNGV. V lost 5 bases, J lost 5 bases, and 19 bases lay in between. In DNA, the CDR3 is TGTGCCAGCAGCCGTACAACCTCACAGGGAAACAATGAGCAGTTCTTC. Its translation is CASSRTTSQGNNEQFF.

V is TRBV5-1 and J is TRBJ2-1; 7 nucleotides align to TRBD2. With V trimmed by 0 bases and J by 10 bases, 4 bases remained unmatched. Germline-derived CDR1 and CDR2 are SGHRS and YFSETQ. This CDR3 has 13 residues. CDR3 DNA: TGCGCCAGCAGCTTGGGGGAGGGGCGCGAGCAGTTCTTC. As protein: CASSLGEGREQFF.

The chain uses TRBV27 and TRBJ2-7; no clear D. Germline V lookup: CDR1 MNHEY, CDR2 SMNVEV (reference sequence). This CDR3 spans 20 amino acids. Trimming left V 1 base short and J 6 bases short, with 31 bases between. In DNA, the CDR3 is TGTGCCAGCAGTTTATTTGGGCCTTCTCTGCCCCCCTCTACCTCTGCCGAGCAGTACTTC. Its protein product is CASSLFGPSLPPSTSAEQYF.

Only one count was recorded for this clone. This chain joins TRBV19 and TRBJ2-7, with 8 bases aligning to TRBD2. CDR1 LNHDA and CDR2 SQIVND come from the germline V gene (reference sequence). The J segment lost 3 bases and the V segment lost 6 bases, leaving 10 bases of the junction unmatched. The CDR3 is 15 residues long. CDR3 in amino acids: CASSHPRGGVYEQYF. Here the CDR3 DNA reads TGTGCCAGTAGCCACCCCCGGGGGGGGGTCTACGAGCAGTACTTC. The full variable domain, rest sourced from reference TRBV19 and TRBJ2-7, is DGGITQSPKYLFRKEGQNVTLSCEQNLNHDAMYWYRQDPGQGLRLIYYSQIVNDFQKGDIAEGYSVSREKKESFPLTVTSAQKNPTAFYLCASSHPRGGVYEQYFGPGTRLTVT.